The present entry profiles one T cell receptor beta chain with its context. Its antigen is unknown. TCRdb ran MiXCR on the RT-PCR reads and lists one entry per CDR3 protein. Here the sample spans over 400,000 distinct CDR3 sequences, approximately 9.9% being singletons. This sample is drawn from a study of response to subunit inactivated influenza vaccine. Trimming left V 1 base short and J 5 bases short, with 10 bases between. Germline V gene sequence: CDR1 SGHDT, CDR2 YYEEEE. CDR3 size: 14 residues. Study-level results: The study's authors posited that every seasonal influenza vaccination enlists few new T cells.

The clonotype was recovered from a man over 45 who received an inactivated influenza vaccine. Sequences were derived from PBMCs from blood, sampled 40 to 50 days after vaccination. V usage is TRBV5-6 and J usage is TRBJ1-5; no clear D. The CDR3 sequence: CASSLSGLDQPQHF. CDR3 DNA sequence: TGTGCCAGCAGCTTGTCTGGGTTGGATCAGCCCCAGCATTTT.